This TCR delta chain was identified in a study of Vδ1+ human thymocytes. RNA was extracted from the cells and then reverse transcribed. CDR3 amplicons came from multiplex PCR with pooled V-gene forward and constant-region reverse primers. TCRdb reanalysed the multiplex PCR reads with CATT. The sample lists around 23,000 delta-chain clones; nearly 7.5% were seen once. On this clone: What it binds is not known.

V was pared by 5 bases and J by 5 bases, with 15 bases between. Germline V gene data show CDR1 as TSWWSYY and CDR2 as QGS. This CDR3 is built from 14 residues. The sorted cells were CD3+ Vdelta1+ Vdelta2- thymocytes from alphabeta-depleted thymus. Study outcomes and limitations: Unlike peripheral blood Vdelta1+ controls, thymic delta-chain sequences included approximately 21% Vdelta2 and few Vdelta3. Thymic TRG and TRD repertoires appeared highly polyclonal, with Gaussian CDR3 length distributions.

The receptor comes from a girl under three years old who had congenital heart surgery. The sequencing sample was made of Vdelta1+ gamma-delta thymocytes from the thymus. Subset meaning: FACS-sorted CD3+ TCRalphabeta- TCRVdelta1+ TCRVdelta2- thymocytes. The chain is built from TRDV1 and TRDJ1; D is possibly TRDD3 (6 bases). The CDR3 DNA reads as TGTGCTCTTGGGCAAAGGAGGGGGGAGGATAAACTCATCTTT. This translates into CALGQRRGEDKLIF.